Listed below are T cell receptor beta chains from one sample, sequenced in a study of shared clonotypes between healthy human individuals. The repertoire was sequenced with immunoSEQ multiplex PCR; TCRdb's copy has only in-frame clones and lacks some. The table records roughly 2,000,000 clones, 80% to 95% of them present only once. Material: naive CD8+ T cells from PBMCs. The source of these receptors is a man in his late teens or twenties in good health. Some clones in this sample may be carry-over from other donors' samples. Both conserved end residues are part of each CDR3. Each record gives: V gene, clone size, J gene, D gene, CDR3 DNA, CDR3 protein. The D gene is left open where the match is weak. For some rows the clone size is stated as once, few or many, or as a class when expanded; others skip it.

TRBV27	once	TRBJ2-3	NA	TGTGCCAGCAGTCCCCGGACGGAGATACTCACAGATACGCAGTATTTT	CASSPRTEILTDTQYF
TRBV7-9	NA	TRBJ2-5	NA	TGTGCCAGCAGCCCAGGCGTGGGGGCCCCCGACTTC	CASSPGVGAPDF
TRBV7-8	NA	TRBJ1-3	NA	TGTGCCAGCAGCTTAGTCGGCAGAGTCTCTGGAAACACCATATATTTT	CASSLVGRVSGNTIYF
TRBV27	NA	TRBJ2-1	NA	TGTGCCAGCACCCTCGGAGGGGTCAACGAGCAGTTCTTC	CASTLGGVNEQFF
TRBV7-2	NA	TRBJ1-6	NA	TGTGCCAGCAGCTTACTTTCCAATTCACCCCTCCACTTT	CASSLLSNSPLHF
TRBV7-9	NA	TRBJ2-7	NA	TGTGCCAGCAGCTCGGACGGGACGCCCTACGAGCAGTACTTC	CASSSDGTPYEQYF
TRBV7-8	once	TRBJ2-5	NA	TGTGCCAGCAGCGCCCTCCAAGAGACCCAGTACTTC	CASSALQETQYF
TRBV28	NA	TRBJ2-1	NA	TGTGCCAGCAGTTCCAGGAGGGGGTCATCCTACAATGAGCAGTTCTTC	CASSSRRGSSYNEQFF
TRBV19	NA	TRBJ1-5	NA	TGTGCCAGTAGTATCTGGTTCAATCAGCCCCAGCATTTT	CASSIWFNQPQHF
TRBV19	NA	TRBJ1-2	NA	TGTGCCAGTAGTATCGGGCCTTCGGGCTACACCTTC	CASSIGPSGYTF
TRBV29-1	NA	TRBJ2-1	NA	TGCAGCGTTGATTCACAGGGATACAATGAGCAGTTCTTC	CSVDSQGYNEQFF
TRBV4-1	NA	TRBJ2-7	NA	TGCGCCAGCAGACTAGGGCCCGCCACATCCTACGAGCAGTACTTC	CASRLGPATSYEQYF
TRBV27	once	TRBJ1-1	NA	TGTGCCAGCAGTTTATGGGGGGGAGGGACTGAAGCTTTCTTT	CASSLWGGGTEAFF
TRBV5-1	NA	TRBJ2-1	NA	TGCGCCAGCAGCTTGTTTTACAGGGCGCCCAGCTCCTACAATGAGCAGTTCTTC	CASSLFYRAPSSYNEQFF
TRBV19	NA	TRBJ1-1	TRBD1	TGTGCCAGTATCCCACGGGCAGGGGGCTTAGCTTTCTTT	CASIPRAGGLAFF
TRBV28	NA	TRBJ2-7	TRBD1	TGTGCCAGCAGTCCGCGGACAGGGGGCAGGTACGAGCAGTACTTC	CASSPRTGGRYEQYF
TRBV6-5	NA	TRBJ2-7	TRBD2	TGTGCCAGCGGATTATTAGCGGGGCACGAGCAGTACTTC	CASGLLAGHEQYF
TRBV27	NA	TRBJ2-7	NA	TGTGCCAGCAGTAACCTCCGACTAGACTCCATCTACGAGCAGTACTTC	CASSNLRLDSIYEQYF
TRBV27	NA	TRBJ2-1	TRBD2	TGTGCCAGCAGTAGACTAGCGGGAGGAATCTACAATGAGCAGTTCTTC	CASSRLAGGIYNEQFF
TRBV11-2	few	TRBJ1-1	NA	TGTGCCAGCAGCATTCACGGGACACTGAACACTGAAGCTTTCTTT	CASSIHGTLNTEAFF
TRBV29-1	NA	TRBJ2-7	NA	TGCAGCGTAGACTACGAAAGGGATGAGCAGTACTTC	CSVDYERDEQYF
TRBV9	NA	TRBJ2-5	NA	TGTGCCAGCAGCGGAACAGGGCCCCAAGAGACCCAGTACTTC	CASSGTGPQETQYF
TRBV5-1	NA	TRBJ1-1	NA	TGCGCCAGCAGCTTGGGGGGCGGGACTGAAGCTTTCTTT	CASSLGGGTEAFF
TRBV2	NA	TRBJ2-3	TRBD2	TGTGCCAGGGGCGGGGTATTTAGCGGGGACACAGATACGCAGTATTTT	CARGGVFSGDTDTQYF
TRBV28	NA	TRBJ2-1	TRBD2	TGTGCCAGCAGTTCCCCCTATAGCGGGAGGGCCGCCTACAATGAGCAGTTCTTC	CASSSPYSGRAAYNEQFF
TRBV6-6	NA	TRBJ1-3	NA	TGTGCCAGCAGAACAGGAAACACCATATATTTT	CASRTGNTIYF
TRBV5-1	NA	TRBJ1-1	TRBD1	TGCGCCAGCAGCCTCTCTAATAAGGGACAGAAGAACACTGAAGCTTTCTTT	CASSLSNKGQKNTEAFF
TRBV7-3	NA	TRBJ2-7	NA	TGTGCCAGCAGCTTACGGGCAGGGGAATATAGCGAGCAGTACTTC	CASSLRAGEYSEQYF
TRBV7-8	NA	TRBJ2-1	TRBD2	TGTGCCAGCAGCTCCCTAGCGGGCCAGAACAATGAGCAGTTCTTC	CASSSLAGQNNEQFF
TRBV28	few	TRBJ2-2	NA	TGTGCCAGCAGCCTCGAAATCGCCCTGACCGGGGAGCTGTTTTTT	CASSLEIALTGELFF
TRBV29-1	NA	TRBJ2-1	NA	TGCAGCGTTGTACTATGGCGGAATGAGCAGTTCTTC	CSVVLWRNEQFF
TRBV4-3	NA	TRBJ1-1	TRBD1	TGCGCCAGCAGCCAAGATAATCCCAGGGGGTTTGGGAACACTGAAGCTTTCTTT	CASSQDNPRGFGNTEAFF
TRBV4-3	NA	TRBJ2-1	NA	TGCGCCAGCAGCCCCTACTTACTAGGGAATGAGCAGTTCTTC	CASSPYLLGNEQFF
TRBV7-9	NA	TRBJ2-2	NA	TGTGCCAGCGGCCAGGAACACTTCAATACCGGGGAGCTGTTTTTT	CASGQEHFNTGELFF
TRBV28	NA	TRBJ1-5	TRBD1	TGTGCCAGCAGTTCGACAGGGGAACAGCCCCAGCATTTT	CASSSTGEQPQHF
TRBV5-8	NA	TRBJ2-3	TRBD2	TGTGCCAGCAGCGGGGGGAGGGTGGATACGCAGTATTTT	CASSGGRVDTQYF
TRBV5-4	NA	TRBJ2-5	NA	TGTGCCAGCAGCTTAAGTACTCACCAAGAGACCCAGTACTTC	CASSLSTHQETQYF
TRBV9	NA	TRBJ2-1	NA	TGTGCCAGCAGCGGGGTGGGCGTCGTCGATGAGCAGTTCTTC	CASSGVGVVDEQFF
TRBV19	NA	TRBJ2-7	TRBD2	TGTGCCAGTAGTAAGAGGCCACTAGCGGGGGCCTACGAGCAGTACTTC	CASSKRPLAGAYEQYF
TRBV7-2	NA	TRBJ1-1	NA	TGTGCCAGCAGCCCAGAGGGGAAAGGGTACACTGAAGCTTTCTTT	CASSPEGKGYTEAFF
TRBV27	NA	TRBJ2-1	NA	TGTGCCATCCTCCGCTCCTACAATGAGCAGTTCTTC	CAILRSYNEQFF
TRBV7-8	NA	TRBJ1-2	TRBD1	TGTGCCAGCAGCACGAATCCGGGACAGAAAAACTATGGCTACACCTTC	CASSTNPGQKNYGYTF
TRBV6-4	NA	TRBJ2-2	NA	TGTGCCAGCAGTGACGTGTGGCAGGGCATGGCCGGGGAGCTGTTTTTT	CASSDVWQGMAGELFF
TRBV29-1	NA	TRBJ1-1	NA	TGCAGCGTCCTAGCCCCGAACACTGAAGCTTTCTTT	CSVLAPNTEAFF
TRBV7-8	NA	TRBJ2-1	NA	TGTGCCAGCAGCTCCGACAGAACCTACAATGAGCAGTTCTTC	CASSSDRTYNEQFF
TRBV11-1	NA	TRBJ2-7	TRBD2	TGTGCCAGCAGCTTAGAGGTACGGCGGGAGGGATCCTACGAGCAGTACTTC	CASSLEVRREGSYEQYF